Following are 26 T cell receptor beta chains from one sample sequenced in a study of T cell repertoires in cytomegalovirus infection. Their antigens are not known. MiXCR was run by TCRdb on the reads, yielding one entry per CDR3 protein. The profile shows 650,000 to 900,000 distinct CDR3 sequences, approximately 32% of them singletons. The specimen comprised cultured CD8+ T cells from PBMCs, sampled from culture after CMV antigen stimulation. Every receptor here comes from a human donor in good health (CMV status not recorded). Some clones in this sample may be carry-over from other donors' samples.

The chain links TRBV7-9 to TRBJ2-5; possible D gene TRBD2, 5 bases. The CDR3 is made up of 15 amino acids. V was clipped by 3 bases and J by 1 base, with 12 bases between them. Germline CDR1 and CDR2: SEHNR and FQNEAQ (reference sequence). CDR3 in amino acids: CASSFPLAGQETQYF. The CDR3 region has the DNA TGTGCCAGCAGCTTCCCCCTGGCGGGCCAAGAGACCCAGTACTTC.

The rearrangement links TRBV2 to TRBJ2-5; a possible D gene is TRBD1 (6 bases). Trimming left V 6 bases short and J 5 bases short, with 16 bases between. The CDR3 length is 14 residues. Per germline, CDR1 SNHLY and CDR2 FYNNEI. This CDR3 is CASRPQGTEETQYF. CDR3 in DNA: TGTGCCAGCAGACCACAGGGTACGGAGGAGACCCAGTACTTC.

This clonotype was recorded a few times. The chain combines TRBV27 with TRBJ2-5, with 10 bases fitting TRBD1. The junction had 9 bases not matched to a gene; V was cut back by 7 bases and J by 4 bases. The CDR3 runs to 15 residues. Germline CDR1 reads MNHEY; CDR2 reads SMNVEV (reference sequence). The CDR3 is CASTPGQGLLETQYF. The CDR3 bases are TGTGCCAGCACCCCGGGACAGGGGCTCCTAGAGACCCAGTACTTC.

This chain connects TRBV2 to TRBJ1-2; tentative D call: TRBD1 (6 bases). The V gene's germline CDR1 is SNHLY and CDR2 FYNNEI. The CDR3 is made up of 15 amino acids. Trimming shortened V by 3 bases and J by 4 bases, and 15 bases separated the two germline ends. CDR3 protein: CASSDRGHFFYGYTF. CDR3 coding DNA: TGTGCCAGCAGTGACAGGGGTCATTTTTTCTATGGCTACACCTTC.

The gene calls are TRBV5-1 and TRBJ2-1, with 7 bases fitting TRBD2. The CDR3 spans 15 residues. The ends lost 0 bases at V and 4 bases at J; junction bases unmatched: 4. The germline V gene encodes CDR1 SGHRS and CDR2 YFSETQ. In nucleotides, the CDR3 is TGCGCCAGCAGCTTGGATCAGGGAGGGTACAATGAGCAGTTCTTC. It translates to CASSLDQGGYNEQFF.

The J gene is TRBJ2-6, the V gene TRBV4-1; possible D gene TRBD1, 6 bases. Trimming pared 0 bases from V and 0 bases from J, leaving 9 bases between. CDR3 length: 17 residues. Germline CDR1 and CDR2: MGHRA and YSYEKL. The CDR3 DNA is TGCGCCAGCAGCCAAGAACAGGGCCCCTCTGGGGCCAACGTCCTGACTTTC. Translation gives CASSQEQGPSGANVLTF.

The CDR3 nucleotides read TGTGCCAGCAGCCTCTCGGGGCTAGCGGGGGGGTCCTACAATGAGCAGTTCTTC. Its protein product is CASSLSGLAGGSYNEQFF. The chain combines TRBV3-1 with TRBJ2-1, with 12 nucleotides matching TRBD2. V gave up 4 bases and J gave up 1 base; unmatched junction bases: 8. The length of the CDR3 is 18 residues. CDR1 and CDR2 (germline): LGHDT, YNNKEL (reference sequence).

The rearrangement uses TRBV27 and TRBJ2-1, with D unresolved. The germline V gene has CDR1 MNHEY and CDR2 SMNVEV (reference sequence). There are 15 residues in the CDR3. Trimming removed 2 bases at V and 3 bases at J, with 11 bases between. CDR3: CASSLKDPVYNEQFF. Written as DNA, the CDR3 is TGTGCCAGCAGTTTAAAGGACCCCGTCTACAATGAGCAGTTCTTC.

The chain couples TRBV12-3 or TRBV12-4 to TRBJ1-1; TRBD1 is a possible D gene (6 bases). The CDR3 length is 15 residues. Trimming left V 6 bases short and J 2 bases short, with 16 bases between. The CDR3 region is CASRVLGGPNTEAFF. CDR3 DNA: TGTGCCAGCAGAGTACTCGGGGGGCCAAACACTGAAGCTTTCTTT.

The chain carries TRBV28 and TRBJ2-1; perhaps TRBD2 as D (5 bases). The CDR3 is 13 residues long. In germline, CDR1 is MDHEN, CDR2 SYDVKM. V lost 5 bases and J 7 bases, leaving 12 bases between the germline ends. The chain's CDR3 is CASSPAGWNEQFF. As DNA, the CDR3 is TGTGCCAGCAGTCCCGCGGGTTGGAATGAGCAGTTCTTC.

CDR3 in amino acids: CASSQRLLGHEQFF. The CDR3 DNA reads TGTGCCAGCAGCCAAAGATTGTTGGGTCATGAGCAGTTCTTC. V usage is TRBV3-1 and J usage is TRBJ2-1; D call uncertain. Trimming cost V 2 bases and J 8 bases, with 13 bases left between them. From germline, CDR1 is LGHDT and CDR2 YNNKEL (reference sequence). The CDR3 has 14 amino acids.

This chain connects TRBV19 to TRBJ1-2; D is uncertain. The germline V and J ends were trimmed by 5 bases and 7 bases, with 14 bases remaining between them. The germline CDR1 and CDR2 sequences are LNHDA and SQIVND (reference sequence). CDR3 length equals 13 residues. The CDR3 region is CASSPDLGIGYTF. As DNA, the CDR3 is TGTGCCAGTAGTCCCGACCTAGGGATTGGCTACACCTTC.

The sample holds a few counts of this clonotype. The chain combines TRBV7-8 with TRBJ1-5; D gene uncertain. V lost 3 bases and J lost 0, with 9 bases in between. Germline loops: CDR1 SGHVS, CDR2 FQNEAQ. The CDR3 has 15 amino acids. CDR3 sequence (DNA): TGTGCCAGCAGCTTCGGGCCGTATAGCAATCAGCCCCAGCATTTT. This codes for CASSFGPYSNQPQHF.

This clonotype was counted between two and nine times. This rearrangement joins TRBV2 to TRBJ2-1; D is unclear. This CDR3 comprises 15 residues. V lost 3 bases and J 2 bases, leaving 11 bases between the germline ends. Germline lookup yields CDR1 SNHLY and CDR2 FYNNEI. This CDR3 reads CASSDEQDPYNEQFF. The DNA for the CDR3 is TGTGCCAGCAGTGATGAGCAGGATCCCTACAATGAGCAGTTCTTC.

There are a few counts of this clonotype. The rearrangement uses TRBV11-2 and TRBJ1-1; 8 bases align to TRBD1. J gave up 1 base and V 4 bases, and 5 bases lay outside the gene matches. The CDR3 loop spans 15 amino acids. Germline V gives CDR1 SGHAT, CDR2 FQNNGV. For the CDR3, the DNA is TGTGCCAGCAGCTCCGAACAGGGGGGGAACACTGAAGCTTTCTTT. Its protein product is CASSSEQGGNTEAFF.

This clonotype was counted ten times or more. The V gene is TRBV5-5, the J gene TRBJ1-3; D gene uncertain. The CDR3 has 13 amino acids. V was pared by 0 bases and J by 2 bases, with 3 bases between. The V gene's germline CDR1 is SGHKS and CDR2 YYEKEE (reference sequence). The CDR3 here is CASSLGAGNTIYF. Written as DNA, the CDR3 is TGTGCCAGCAGCTTGGGGGCTGGAAACACCATATATTTT.

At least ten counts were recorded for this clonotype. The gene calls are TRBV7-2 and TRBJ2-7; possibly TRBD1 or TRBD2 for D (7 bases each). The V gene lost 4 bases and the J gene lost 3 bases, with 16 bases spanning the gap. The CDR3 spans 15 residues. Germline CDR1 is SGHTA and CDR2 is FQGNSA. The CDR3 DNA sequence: TGTGCCAGCAGCTCGTTAGCAGGGGGGGGCTACGAGCAGTACTTC. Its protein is CASSSLAGGGYEQYF.

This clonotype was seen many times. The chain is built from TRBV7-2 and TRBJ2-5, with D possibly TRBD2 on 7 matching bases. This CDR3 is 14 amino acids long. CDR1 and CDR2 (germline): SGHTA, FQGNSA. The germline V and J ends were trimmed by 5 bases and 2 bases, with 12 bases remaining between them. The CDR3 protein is CASSQGRGQETQYF. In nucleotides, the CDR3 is TGTGCCAGCAGCCAGGGGCGGGGGCAAGAGACCCAGTACTTC.

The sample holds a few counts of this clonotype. The CDR3 nucleotides read TGTGCCAGCAGTTACTCTTCAAAAAACATTCAGTACTTC. This sequence encodes CASSYSSKNIQYF. The V gene is TRBV6-5, the J gene TRBJ2-4; D is ambiguous. Germline CDR1 reads MNHEY; CDR2 reads SVGAGI. This CDR3 has 13 residues. V was clipped by 0 bases and J by 4 bases, with 4 bases between them.

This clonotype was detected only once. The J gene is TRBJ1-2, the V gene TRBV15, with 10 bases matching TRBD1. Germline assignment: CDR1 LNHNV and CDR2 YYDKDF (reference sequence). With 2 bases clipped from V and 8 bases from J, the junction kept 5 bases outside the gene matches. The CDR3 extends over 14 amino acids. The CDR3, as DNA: TGTGCCACCAGCAGATTCGACAGGGGGCTGGGCTACACCTTC. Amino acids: CATSRFDRGLGYTF.

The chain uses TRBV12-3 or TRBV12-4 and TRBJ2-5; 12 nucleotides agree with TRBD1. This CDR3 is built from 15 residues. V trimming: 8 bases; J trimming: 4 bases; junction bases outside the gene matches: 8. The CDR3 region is CASVRGQGALETQYF. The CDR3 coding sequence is TGTGCCAGCGTACGGGGACAGGGGGCTTTAGAGACCCAGTACTTC.

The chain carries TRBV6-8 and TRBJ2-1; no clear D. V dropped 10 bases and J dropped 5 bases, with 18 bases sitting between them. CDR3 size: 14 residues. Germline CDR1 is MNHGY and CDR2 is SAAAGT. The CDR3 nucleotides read TGTGCCATCACCGCGTCCACCGCGGACAATGAGCAGTTCTTC. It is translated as CAITASTADNEQFF.

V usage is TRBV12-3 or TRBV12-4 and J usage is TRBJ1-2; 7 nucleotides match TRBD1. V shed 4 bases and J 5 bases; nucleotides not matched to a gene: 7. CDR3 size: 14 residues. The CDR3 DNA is TGTGCCAGCAGTTCCTGGGACAGCGGTTATGGCTACACCTTC. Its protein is CASSSWDSGYGYTF.

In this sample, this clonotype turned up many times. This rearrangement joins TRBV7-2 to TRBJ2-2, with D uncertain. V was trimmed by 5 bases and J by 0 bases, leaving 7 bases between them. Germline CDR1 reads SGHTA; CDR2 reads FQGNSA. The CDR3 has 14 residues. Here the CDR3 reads CASSETSNTGELFF. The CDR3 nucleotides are TGTGCCAGCAGCGAGACATCGAACACCGGGGAGCTGTTTTTT.

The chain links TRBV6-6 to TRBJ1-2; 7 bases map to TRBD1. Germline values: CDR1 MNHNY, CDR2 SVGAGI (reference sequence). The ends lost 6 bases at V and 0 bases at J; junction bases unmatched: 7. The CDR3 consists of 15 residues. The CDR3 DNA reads TGTGCCAGCAGCACTGGGGACAGATCTAACTATGGCTACACCTTC. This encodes CASSTGDRSNYGYTF.

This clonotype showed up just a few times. In DNA form, the CDR3 reads TGTGCCAGCAGCGGGCTGAGGGCTCCTTACTACGAGCAGTACTTC. Its protein is CASSGLRAPYYEQYF. The chain combines TRBV2 with TRBJ2-7, with D maybe TRBD2 (5 bases). With 6 bases removed from V and 3 bases from J, the gap between germline ends came to 18 bases. Germline V gives CDR1 SNHLY, CDR2 FYNNEI. This CDR3 has 15 amino acids.